Listed below are T cell receptor beta chains from one sample, sequenced in a study of T cell changes during pregnancy in multiple sclerosis. Sequencing used immunoSEQ multiplex PCR; TCRdb keeps in-frame clones, though not all of them. The sample includes over 25,000 clones, around nine tenths of them seen just once. The sample here was CD8+ T cells from peripheral blood mononuclear cells, taken before pregnancy. The receptors shown here come from a female donor with multiple sclerosis, enrolled in a pregnancy study. Both conserved end residues are part of each CDR3. The order of the fields is clone size, J gene, V gene, D gene, CDR3 protein, CDR3 DNA. The D gene is left open where the match is weak. The size of a clone is reported for some rows only, either as once, few or many, or as a class for expanded clones.

size: .; J: TRBJ2-7; V: TRBV27; D: .; CDR3: CASSSIQGHEQYF; DNA: TGTGCCAGCAGTTCCATACAGGGCCACGAGCAGTACTTC
size: .; J: TRBJ1-1; V: TRBV14; D: .; CDR3: CASSHLQANTEAFF; DNA: TGTGCCAGCAGCCACCTACAGGCAAACACTGAAGCTTTCTTT
size: .; J: TRBJ2-1; V: TRBV7-9; D: TRBD2; CDR3: CASSSPGLATVEQFF; DNA: TGTGCCAGCAGCTCCCCCGGACTAGCGACGGTAGAGCAGTTCTTC
size: few; J: TRBJ2-3; V: TRBV4-2; D: .; CDR3: CASTEGVGGVTDTQYF; DNA: TGTGCCAGCACCGAGGGAGTGGGAGGTGTCACAGATACGCAGTATTTT
size: .; J: TRBJ2-3; V: TRBV4-2; D: TRBD2; CDR3: CASSPWPGLAITDTQYF; DNA: TGTGCCAGCAGCCCATGGCCGGGACTAGCGATCACAGATACGCAGTATTTT
size: .; J: TRBJ2-1; V: TRBV7-9; D: TRBD2; CDR3: CASSYRDYTYNEQFF; DNA: TGTGCCAGCAGCTACCGGGACTATACCTACAATGAGCAGTTCTTC
size: once; J: TRBJ1-1; V: TRBV30; D: .; CDR3: CAWSVQRGTEAFF; DNA: TGTGCCTGGAGTGTACAGCGGGGCACTGAAGCTTTCTTT
size: .; J: TRBJ1-2; V: TRBV2; D: TRBD1; CDR3: CASRSRTGGEIYGYTF; DNA: TGTGCCAGCAGGAGTCGGACAGGGGGCGAGATATATGGCTACACCTTC
size: few; J: TRBJ2-7; V: TRBV19; D: .; CDR3: CASSIGGSSPYEQYF; DNA: TGTGCCAGTAGTATAGGGGGCTCCTCTCCCTACGAGCAGTACTTC
size: .; J: TRBJ1-1; V: TRBV6-6; D: .; CDR3: CASSLGHVNTEAFF; DNA: TGTGCCAGCAGCCTGGGACACGTGAACACTGAAGCTTTCTTT
size: .; J: TRBJ1-1; V: TRBV4-3; D: .; CDR3: CASSQDEGRAFF; DNA: TGCGCCAGCAGCCAAGATGAGGGGAGGGCTTTCTTT
size: .; J: TRBJ2-7; V: TRBV11-3; D: TRBD1; CDR3: CASSPRTGVPYEQYF; DNA: TGTGCCAGCAGCCCCCGGACAGGGGTTCCCTACGAGCAGTACTTC
size: .; J: TRBJ2-7; V: TRBV6-5; D: TRBD2; CDR3: CASSSSAGGPHEQYF; DNA: TGTGCCAGCAGTTCCTCAGCGGGAGGGCCCCACGAGCAGTACTTC
size: .; J: TRBJ2-3; V: TRBV4-1; D: TRBD2; CDR3: CASSQDPPSGSTDTQYF; DNA: TGCGCCAGCAGCCAAGACCCCCCTAGCGGGAGCACAGATACGCAGTATTTT
size: .; J: TRBJ2-2; V: TRBV6-4; D: .; CDR3: CASSDSLAASTGELFF; DNA: TGTGCCAGCAGTGACTCTTTGGCGGCTAGCACCGGGGAGCTGTTTTTT
size: medium-sized; J: TRBJ2-7; V: TRBV29-1; D: TRBD2; CDR3: CSVATSGALLEQYF; DNA: TGCAGCGTCGCGACTAGCGGGGCCCTACTGGAGCAGTACTTC
size: .; J: TRBJ2-1; V: TRBV5-1; D: .; CDR3: CASSSLVQDNEQFF; DNA: TGCGCCAGCAGCTCCCTGGTCCAGGACAATGAGCAGTTCTTC
size: .; J: TRBJ1-1; V: TRBV2; D: TRBD1; CDR3: CATREDRATEAFF; DNA: TGTGCCACCCGGGAGGACAGGGCCACTGAAGCTTTCTTT
size: .; J: TRBJ1-5; V: TRBV27; D: TRBD1; CDR3: CASSWDRNQPQHF; DNA: TGTGCCAGCAGTTGGGACAGGAATCAGCCCCAGCATTTT
size: .; J: TRBJ1-1; V: TRBV7-9; D: .; CDR3: CASSIRDTEAFF; DNA: TGTGCCAGCAGCATCCGGGACACTGAAGCTTTCTTT
size: few; J: TRBJ2-2; V: TRBV9; D: .; CDR3: CASSDSGANTGELFF; DNA: TGTGCCAGCAGCGATAGCGGAGCCAACACCGGGGAGCTGTTTTTT
size: .; J: TRBJ2-5; V: TRBV5-6; D: .; CDR3: CASSLVQGMEETQYF; DNA: TGTGCCAGCAGCCTTGTACAGGGAATGGAGGAGACCCAGTACTTC
size: few; J: TRBJ1-2; V: TRBV9; D: .; CDR3: CASSVQGYGYTF; DNA: TGTGCCAGCAGCGTACAGGGATATGGCTACACCTTC